These 16 T cell receptor beta chains came from one sample sequenced in a study of T cells in Graves' hyperthyroidism and ophthalmopathy. The source material, RNA transcripts, was used to amplify TCR beta CDR3 regions. With the HTBI primer set, the TCR CDR3 went through a first round of RT-PCR. MiXCR, run by TCRdb on the multiplex PCR reads, gives a single entry per CDR3 protein. The sample lists fewer than 400,000 distinct CDR3 sequences; 16% were seen once. Source material: blood. Source of these receptors: a man aged 25-45 years with Graves' hyperthyroidism.

This clonotype was picked up many times. The chain recombines TRBV7-8 with TRBJ1-1; D gene ambiguous. Germline V lookup: CDR1 SGHVS, CDR2 FQNEAQ. The CDR3 is 14 amino acids. V was trimmed by 0 bases and J by 5 bases, leaving 10 bases between them. CDR3 DNA sequence: TGTGCCAGCAGCTTAGCGGTCAAAGGGACTGAAGCTTTCTTT. This translates into CASSLAVKGTEAFF. The complete variable domain, with remaining parts taken from reference TRBV7-8 and TRBJ1-1, reads GAGVSQSPRYKVAKRGQDVALRCDPISGHVSLFWYQQALGQGPEFLTYFQNEAQLDKSGLPSDRFFAERPEGSVSTLKIQRTQQEDSAVYLCASSLAVKGTEAFFGQGTRLTVV.

At least ten counts were recorded for this clonotype. The chain uses TRBV20-1 and TRBJ2-3; D remains unclear. V was clipped by 0 bases and J by 5 bases, with 6 bases between them. Germline loops: CDR1 DFQATT, CDR2 SNEGSKA (reference sequence). The CDR3 contains 12 residues. CDR3 DNA sequence: TGCAGTGCTAGAGATCAAATAGATACGCAGTATTTT. Translated: CSARDQIDTQYF.

This clonotype was seen repeatedly, ten times or more. The V and J genes are TRBV2 and TRBJ1-1; 8 bases map to TRBD1. The V gene's germline CDR1 is SNHLY and CDR2 FYNNEI. V shed 10 bases, J shed 5 bases, and the junction held 6 bases outside the gene matches. CDR3 length equals 12 residues. The CDR3 region is CATGQGVTEAFF. The CDR3 DNA reads TGTGCCACCGGACAGGGAGTAACTGAAGCTTTCTTT. Supplemented by reference TRBV2 and TRBJ1-1, the full variable domain reads EPEVTQTPSHQVTQMGQEVILRCVPISNHLYFYWYRQILGQKVEFLVSFYNNEISEKSEIFDDQFSVERPDGSNFTLKIRSTKLEDSAMYFCATGQGVTEAFFGQGTRLTVV.

This clonotype was seen a handful of times. For the CDR3, the DNA is TGTGCCAGTAGCACGGACAGCTGGAGCAGGGACTCCTATAATTCACCCCTCCACTTT. Its protein is CASSTDSWSRDSYNSPLHF. The V and J genes are TRBV19 and TRBJ1-6, with D possibly matching TRBD1 (6 bases). CDR1 and CDR2 (germline): LNHDA, SQIVND (reference sequence). CDR3 length: 19 residues. V shed 6 bases and J shed 0 bases, with 21 bases lying between them.

There are many counts of this clonotype. The V and J genes are TRBV6-1 and TRBJ2-1, with D unresolved. V was shortened by 5 bases and J by 5 bases, with 10 bases between the two germline ends. The CDR3 runs to 13 residues. Germline lookup yields CDR1 MNHNS and CDR2 SASEGT. The CDR3 DNA is TGTGCCAGCAGTTATTTAAAACACAATGAGCAGTTCTTC. Amino acid sequence: CASSYLKHNEQFF.

This clonotype was recorded at least ten times. This chain links TRBV9 with TRBJ2-3; 13 bases are shared with TRBD2. The CDR3 runs 16 residues. J was trimmed by 6 bases and V by 3 bases; bases with no gene match: 7. CDR1 is SGDLS and CDR2 is YYNGEE in the germline V gene. The CDR3 is CASSAGTSGTFDTQYF. The CDR3 DNA is TGTGCCAGCAGCGCAGGGACTAGCGGGACCTTCGATACGCAGTATTTT.

In its sample, this clonotype was seen a few times. The chain carries TRBV7-9 and TRBJ2-7; 11 bases align to TRBD2. The CDR3 is 15 amino acids. V was pared by 5 bases and J by 5 bases, with 8 bases of the junction left unmatched. CDR1 SEHNR and CDR2 FQNEAQ come from the germline V gene (reference sequence). CDR3 nucleotide sequence: TGTGCCAGCAGCACAAGTAGCGGGAGGGAGGACGAGCAGTACTTC. Translating gives CASSTSSGREDEQYF.

This clonotype was seen many times. CDR3 sequence (DNA): TGCAGTGCTCGGGAGACAGGGGGTACCTACGAGCAGTACTTC. Translation: CSARETGGTYEQYF. The rearrangement uses TRBV20-1 and TRBJ2-7, with 9 positions matching TRBD1. J was trimmed by 2 bases and V by 5 bases; bases with no gene match: 7. The CDR3 is 14 amino acids. Per germline, CDR1 DFQATT and CDR2 SNEGSKA (reference sequence).

This clonotype has ten or more counts. The genes are TRBV28 and TRBJ1-1; D unclear. Germline assignment: CDR1 MDHEN and CDR2 SYDVKM. V lost 6 bases and J lost 4, with 21 bases in between. The CDR3 totals 16 residues. CDR3 bases: TGTGCCAGCAGCCTCCGGCGGCCTGCGGGAAGCACTGAAGCTTTCTTT. This translates into CASSLRRPAGSTEAFF. The full variable domain, in which reference TRBV28 and TRBJ1-1 provide the parts outside the CDR3, is DVKVTQSSRYLVKRTGEKVFLECVQDMDHENMFWYRQDPGLGLRLIYFSYDVKMKEKGDIPEGYSVSREKKERFSLILESASTNQTSMYLCASSLRRPAGSTEAFFGQGTRLTVV.

In this sample, this clonotype turned up a few times. The chain is built from TRBV20-1 and TRBJ2-1; tentatively, D is TRBD1 or TRBD2 (5 bases each). Looked up from germline, CDR1 is DFQATT and CDR2 is SNEGSKA (reference sequence). This CDR3 spans 14 amino acids. The germline V and J ends were trimmed by 4 bases and 3 bases, with 13 bases remaining between them. The CDR3 DNA reads TGCAGTGCTAAAACCGGGACCTTCTACAATGAGCAGTTCTTC. Translation gives CSAKTGTFYNEQFF.

In this sample, this clonotype turned up a few times. The rearrangement uses TRBV20-1 and TRBJ1-6; no clear D. V lost 0 bases and J 10 bases, leaving 16 bases between the germline ends. This CDR3 comprises 15 residues. CDR1 is DFQATT and CDR2 is SNEGSKA in the germline V gene (reference sequence). The CDR3 nucleotides are TGCAGTGCTAGAGATCTCAGTGGAGGGTGGTCACCCCTCCACTTT. Translating it yields CSARDLSGGWSPLHF.

In this sample, this clonotype turned up a few times. The V and J genes are TRBV6-1 and TRBJ1-4; maybe TRBD1 (5 bases). Germline CDR1 is MNHNS and CDR2 is SASEGT. Trimming cost V 5 bases and J 8 bases, with 18 bases left between them. The CDR3 length is 15 residues. In DNA form, the CDR3 reads TGTGCCAGCAGTCCTGCAAAGGGGATGTGGGAAAAACTGTTTTTT. This codes for CASSPAKGMWEKLFF.

The chain links TRBV4-1 to TRBJ1-2; a weak D match, TRBD1 (5 bases). The length of the CDR3 is 18 residues. Trimming took 3 bases from V and 2 from J, leaving 22 bases between them. Per germline, CDR1 MGHRA and CDR2 YSYEKL. The CDR3 loop is CASSHLILTRGSNYGYTF. In nucleotides, the CDR3 is TGCGCCAGCAGCCACCTTATATTGACCCGGGGGTCCAACTATGGCTACACCTTC.

This clonotype was picked up many times. The chain uses TRBV12-3 or TRBV12-4 and TRBJ2-1; D is ambiguous. This CDR3 has 14 residues. V was clipped by 7 bases and J by 10 bases, with 20 bases between them. The CDR3 sequence: CASTVANEDREQFF. The CDR3 coding sequence is TGTGCCAGCACTGTTGCCAACGAAGATAGGGAGCAGTTCTTC.

This clonotype appeared a few times. The chain couples TRBV7-9 to TRBJ2-2; D remains unclear. The CDR3 is 14 amino acids. V dropped 2 bases and J dropped 4 bases, with 8 bases sitting between them. Germline assignment: CDR1 SEHNR and CDR2 FQNEAQ (reference sequence). The CDR3 is CASSLPPSTGELFF. The CDR3 nucleotides are TGTGCCAGCAGCTTACCTCCAAGCACCGGGGAGCTGTTTTTT. The full variable domain, in which reference TRBV7-9 and TRBJ2-2 provide the parts outside the CDR3, is DTGVSQNPRHKITKRGQNVTFRCDPISEHNRLYWYRQTLGQGPEFLTYFQNEAQLEKSRLLSDRFSAERPKGSFSTLEIQRTEQGDSAMYLCASSLPPSTGELFFGEGSRLTVL.

This chain uses TRBV2 with TRBJ1-1, with D perhaps TRBD1 (6 bases). Germline V gene data show CDR1 as SNHLY and CDR2 as FYNNEI. The CDR3 loop spans 15 amino acids. V was pared by 6 bases and J by 4 bases, with 18 bases between. This CDR3 is CASRDFTGYPTEAFF. Written as DNA, the CDR3 is TGTGCCAGCAGAGACTTCACAGGGTATCCCACTGAAGCTTTCTTT.